The clone carrying this T cell receptor (beta chain) was recorded a few times. As yet, its antigen is unknown. Trimming took 1 base from V and 0 from J, leaving 19 bases between them. This CDR3 spans 19 amino acids. Germline V CDR1 and CDR2: GTSNPN, SVGIG (reference sequence). The study collected blood at first hyperthyroidism diagnosis, before any ophthalmopathy symptoms arose. The authors took PBMCs from 7.5 to 10 ml fresh peripheral blood. What was amplified from RNA transcripts were TCR beta CDR3 regions. HTBI primers were the set used in a first-round RT-PCR of the TCR CDR3. From the multiplex PCR reads, TCRdb called clonotypes with MiXCR, one entry per CDR3 protein. The table includes a few hundred thousand distinct CDR3 sequences, 14% detected once. The sample belongs to a study of T cells in Graves' hyperthyroidism and ophthalmopathy. Study outcomes and limitations: In the analysis, a 13 V-J model separated ophthalmopathy from stable hyperthyroidism. Most clonotypes expanded in the thyroid (above 0.001) were also present in blood.

The chain is built from TRBV30 and TRBJ2-6; D gene ambiguous. The sequenced material came from blood. This TCR derives from a woman in her 30s with Graves' hyperthyroidism that later progressed to Graves' ophthalmopathy. The chain's CDR3 is CAWSDFRQAHRSGANVLTF. The CDR3 DNA reads TGTGCCTGGAGTGACTTTAGGCAGGCCCACCGCTCTGGGGCCAACGTCCTGACTTTC. The full variable domain, in which reference TRBV30 and TRBJ2-6 provide the parts outside the CDR3, is SQTIHQWPATLVQPVGSPLSLECTVEGTSNPNLYWYRQAAGRGLQLLFYSVGIGQISSEVPQNLSASRPQDRQFILSSKKLLLSDSGFYLCAWSDFRQAHRSGANVLTFGAGSRLTVL.